This TCR beta chain originates from a study of shared clonotypes between healthy human individuals. TCRdb keeps only in-frame clones here, not all; method: immunoSEQ multiplex PCR. The sample has about 1,800,000 clones, about 95% seen once; the top ten hold less than 1.5%. Naive CD8 cells were CD45RO-negative, positively selected for CCR7, excluding terminally differentiated effector memory CD45RA+ cells. This clone is a singleton in its sample. The antigen is unknown. With V trimmed by 7 bases and J by 4 bases, 15 bases remained unmatched. Germline V gene sequence: CDR1 SQVTM, CDR2 ANQGSEA. The CDR3 covers 15 residues. Study-level results: Compared with memory subsets, naive subsets generally had larger estimated richness. Sampling was confined to blood; repertoires within tissues likely differ. Clonotypes not shared had lower generation probabilities than those common to all four donors.

This chain uses TRBV29-1 with TRBJ2-7; 8 bases align to TRBD1. Material for sequencing was naive CD8+ T cells sorted from blood. This TCR came from a man between 18 and 35 years old in good health. The DNA for the CDR3 is TGCAGCGCCGTTGACGGGCAGGGGGCTTTTTACGAGCAGTACTTC. It codes for CSAVDGQGAFYEQYF.